This T cell receptor beta chain originates from a study of T-cell reconstitution after alpha-beta-depleted transplantation in children. Library preparation (for TCRbeta) was performed with unique molecular identifiers. TCRdb independently ran MiXCR on the PCR reads; one entry per CDR3 protein. Seen here are 420,000 or so distinct CDR3 sequences, roughly 10% observed once, and the top ten hold approximately 5%. Trimming cost V 7 bases and J 0 bases, with 9 bases left between them. Per germline, CDR1 DFQATT and CDR2 SNEGSKA (reference sequence). The CDR3 sequence is 12 residues long. The material was PBMCs from the stem cell graft donor, obtained from the stem cell graft. The clonotype comes from a human donor who donated a stem cell graft to a child with acute myeloid leukemia. The J gene is TRBJ2-5, the V gene TRBV20-1; maybe TRBD1 (6 bases). CDR3 sequence (DNA): TGCAGTGGGGCAGGGGACCAAGAGACCCAGTACTTC. Encoded protein: CSGAGDQETQYF.